The present TCR beta chain was sequenced within a study of shared clonotypes between healthy human individuals. Regarding this clone: This same CDR3 is encoded by further DNA sequences in the sample.

Sequencing was performed with immunoSEQ multiplex PCR; in TCRdb, only in-frame clones are kept and a portion is missing. The sample lists about 2 million clones; about 95% were seen once. CD8 cells regarded as naive lacked CD45RO, were positively chosen for CCR7, and omitted terminally differentiated effector memory CD45RA+ cells. Germline values: CDR1 MNHEY, CDR2 SMNVEV (reference sequence). Deletions cut 5 bases from V and 5 bases from J, with 15 bases between. The CDR3 is 14 residues long. The receptor comes from a young man in good health. Input material: naive CD8+ T cells sorted from blood. The rearrangement uses TRBV27 and TRBJ2-5; D might be TRBD1 (6 bases). DNA of the CDR3: TGTGCCAGCAGTCCCACAGGGTTAGGGGAGACCCAGTACTTC. Amino acid sequence: CASSPTGLGETQYF.